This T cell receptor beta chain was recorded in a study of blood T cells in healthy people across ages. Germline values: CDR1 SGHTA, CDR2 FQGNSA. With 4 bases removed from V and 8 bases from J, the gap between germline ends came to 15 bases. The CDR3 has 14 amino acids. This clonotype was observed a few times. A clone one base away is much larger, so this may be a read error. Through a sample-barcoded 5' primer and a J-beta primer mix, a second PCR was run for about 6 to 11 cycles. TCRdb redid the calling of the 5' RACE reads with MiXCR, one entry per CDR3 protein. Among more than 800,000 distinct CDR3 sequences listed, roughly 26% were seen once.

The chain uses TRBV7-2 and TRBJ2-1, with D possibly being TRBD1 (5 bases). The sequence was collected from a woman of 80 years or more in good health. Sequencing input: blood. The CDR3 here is CASSSPGTGYEQFF. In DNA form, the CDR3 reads TGTGCCAGCAGCTCCCCCGGTACAGGCTATGAGCAGTTCTTC.